This T cell receptor (beta chain) originates from a study of regulatory T cells in long-lasting Graves disease. In the case of this clonotype: Its cognate antigen is unknown.

The CDR3 has 17 residues. CDR1 LNHNV and CDR2 YYDKDF come from the germline V gene (reference sequence). V was pared by 0 bases and J by 4 bases, with 13 bases between. Building of the TCR beta libraries involved iRepertoire HTBI primers and Arm-PCR of CDR3 regions. TCRdb ran MiXCR on the multiplex PCR reads and lists one entry per CDR3 protein. The table lists about 660,000 distinct CDR3 sequences, 30% of them singletons. Study-level results: TRBV28, TRBJ1-2 and TRBJ2-5 were segments that persistent disease favored.

The time point was: persistent/refractory GD, antithyroid drugs over 5 years with positive TRAb. RNA isolated from PBMCs was used to make the TCR library. The chain is built from TRBV15 and TRBJ1-6; no clear D gene. The source is a female donor with Graves disease. The specimen comprised peripheral blood mononuclear cells (PBMCs), sampled when the disease was refractory, from a patient treated with antithyroid drugs. The CDR3 here is CATSRDLGFEYNSPLHF. CDR3 DNA sequence: TGTGCCACCAGCAGAGATTTAGGTTTTGAATATAATTCACCCCTCCACTTT.